This T cell receptor beta chain is drawn from a study of T cell repertoires in cytomegalovirus infection (dated by TCRdb to 2018 to 2020). About the study as a whole: Donor HLA type was relevant to the analysis, as public TCR beta signatures indicated carriage of CMV infection together with the matching HLA type.

About this clonotype: The target of this receptor is not known. No much larger clone is present one base from it, and per-base qualities are unavailable.

The paper's findings and limits, for the study overall: In the ex vivo response, HLA-C-restricted CMV-specific TCR beta clonotypes were dominant, and in two of eight donors the single most frequent clonotype came from this HLA-C-restricted group. Carriers of CMV infection plus the relevant HLA type were discriminated by the cumulative frequency of public TCR beta family members in the study cohort and in an independent roughly 320-donor cohort.

The instrument given in TCRdb is Illumina HiSeq 1500. Starting from the raw public reads, TCRdb applied fastp trimming at Q25, assembled clones with MiXCR and retained in-frame beta chains. Identical CDR3 proteins give one entry, which carries the most common genes and DNA. Counted in this sample were approximately 750,000 distinct CDR3 sequences; roughly 35% of them appeared once. The top ten constitute 2.5% to 3.5% of the sample. The CDR3 runs 18 amino acids, cysteine and phenylalanine included. The read is trimmed to its CDR3 DNA, 54 bases read in frame from base 1. For CDR1 and CDR2, the germline V gene lists SGHVS and FQNEAQ. Germline trimming: 6 bases from V, 0 bases from J; junction bases outside gene matches: 6.

The TCR was taken from a human donor in good health (CMV status not recorded). Some clones in this sample may be carry-over from other donors' samples. The chain employs TRBV7-8 and TRBJ2-2; 14 nucleotides in the junction match TRBD2. Sequencing input: PBMCs. In nucleotides, the sequence is TGTGCCAGCAGTGGACTAGCGGGGGGCATATCGAACACCGGGGAGCTGTTTTTT. Translation gives CASSGLAGGISNTGELFF.